What follows are 25 T cell receptor beta chains derived from one specimen sequenced in a study of OX40 agonist ivuxolimab in advanced cancers. Generated by immunoSEQ multiplex PCR, the TCRdb table keeps only in-frame clones and is missing some. The data contain 65,000 to 80,000 clones, 80% to 95% of them singletons. The sequencing used CD4+ or CD8+ T cells sorted from blood, collected in a trial of the OX40 agonist ivuxolimab. Receptor source: an adult with an advanced solid tumor such as melanoma, head and neck, liver or kidney cancer.

The J gene is TRBJ1-1, the V gene TRBV7-9; no firm D call. Per the germline V gene, CDR1 is SEHNR and CDR2 is FQNEAQ (reference sequence). Deletions cut 3 bases from V and 6 bases from J, with 11 bases between. There are 13 residues in the CDR3. CDR3 in amino acids: CASSLNLMPEAFF. In nucleotides, the CDR3 is TGTGCCAGCAGCTTGAACCTCATGCCTGAAGCTTTCTTT.

V usage is TRBV7-9 and J usage is TRBJ2-2, with a tentative D call TRBD2 (7 bases). This CDR3 is built from 17 residues. V shed 6 bases and J shed 1 base, with 18 bases lying between them. Germline CDR1 reads SEHNR; CDR2 reads FQNEAQ (reference sequence). The CDR3 region has the DNA TGTGCCAGCAGTTCTCGGGGGCCTAGCGGGAACACCGGGGAGCTGTTTTTT. Translation gives CASSSRGPSGNTGELFF.

This chain uses TRBV10-3 with TRBJ2-7, with 8 bases lining up with TRBD2. The germline CDR1 and CDR2 sequences are ENHRY and SYGVKD. The length of the CDR3 is 15 residues. V shed 0 bases, J shed 6 bases, and the junction held 7 bases outside the gene matches. Written as DNA, the CDR3 is TGTGCCATCAGTGAGTCGGTGGCGGGGGGCTCCGAGCAGTACTTC. It codes for CAISESVAGGSEQYF.

The chain uses TRBV19 and TRBJ1-1; 8 positions agree with TRBD1. The CDR3 loop spans 14 amino acids. Germline assignment: CDR1 LNHDA and CDR2 SQIVND (reference sequence). With V trimmed by 4 bases and J by 3 bases, 4 bases remained unmatched. DNA of the CDR3: TGTGCCAGTAGTAGCCAGGGGGCCGACACTGAAGCTTTCTTT. Encoded protein: CASSSQGADTEAFF.

The chain uses TRBV4-3 and TRBJ1-3, with D unclear. The germline gives CDR1 LGHNA, CDR2 YSLEER. The CDR3 is made up of 19 amino acids. Deletions cut 0 bases from V and 0 bases from J, with 18 bases between. The CDR3 nucleotides read TGCGCCAGCAGCCAAGAATACGGGGAAGCCTTCTACTCTGGAAACACCATATATTTT. This translates into CASSQEYGEAFYSGNTIYF.

The J gene is TRBJ2-7, the V gene TRBV6-5; weak D call: TRBD1 (8 bases). This CDR3 comprises 15 residues. V lost 1 base and J lost 6, with 16 bases in between. CDR1 and CDR2 from the germline V gene are MNHEY and SVGAGI. CDR3 protein: CASSYFGQGGREQYF. The CDR3 DNA follows: TGTGCCAGCAGTTACTTTGGACAGGGAGGGCGCGAGCAGTACTTC.

This chain links TRBV28 with TRBJ1-5; TRBD1 matches 8 bases. The CDR3 is 13 amino acids. The germline gives CDR1 MDHEN, CDR2 SYDVKM. V trimming: 6 bases; J trimming: 4 bases; junction bases outside the gene matches: 2. The CDR3 nucleotides read TGTGCCAGCAGGAGACAGGGGAATCAGCCCCAGCATTTT. This codes for CASRRQGNQPQHF.

This sequence joins TRBV11-3 and TRBJ2-3, with D possibly being TRBD2 (5 bases). Per the germline V gene, CDR1 is SGHNT and CDR2 is YENEEA. The CDR3 is 16 residues long. Between the trimmed V and J ends, which lost 3 bases and 0 bases, there was a span of 13 bases. CDR3 DNA sequence: TGTGCCAGCAGCTTTCGAGGGTCCTCTAGCACAGATACGCAGTATTTT. Translated: CASSFRGSSSTDTQYF.

The CDR3 DNA follows: TGTGCCAGCAGCTCCGCCGGGACGCTCCAGGAGCAGTACTTC. Translating gives CASSSAGTLQEQYF. The rearrangement uses TRBV7-8 and TRBJ2-7; D may be TRBD1 or TRBD2 (5 bases each). The germline CDR1 and CDR2 sequences are SGHVS and FQNEAQ. V was clipped by 4 bases and J by 7 bases, with 17 bases between them. CDR3 length equals 14 residues.

The gene calls are TRBV29-1 and TRBJ2-7; D might be TRBD1 or TRBD2, each matching 7 bases. Germline V gives CDR1 SQVTM, CDR2 ANQGSEA. V lost 6 bases to trimming and J lost 0 bases, with 24 bases between them. The CDR3 length is 17 residues. CDR3 in DNA: TGCAGCGTAAAGGGGGCCCGACTAGCCTCGAGCTCCTACGAGCAGTACTTC. Amino acid sequence: CSVKGARLASSSYEQYF.

V is TRBV7-6 and J is TRBJ1-4; D gene unclear. The CDR3 is 14 amino acids. Trimming took off 5 bases at V and 3 bases at J, with 10 bases between the two ends. Germline V gives CDR1 SGHVS, CDR2 FNYEAQ. The CDR3 is CASSVTAPNEKLFF. CDR3 coding DNA: TGTGCCAGCAGCGTTACGGCCCCTAATGAAAAACTGTTTTTT.

The rearrangement joins TRBV15 to TRBJ2-1, with D perhaps given as TRBD1 or TRBD2 (6 bases each). CDR1 is LNHNV, CDR2 YYDKDF, per germline (reference sequence). The CDR3 covers 16 residues. V was cut by 1 base and J by 7 bases, with 17 bases left in between. The DNA of the CDR3 is TGTGCCACCAGCAGAGGGCTGGGGGGCGATATAAATGAGCAGTTCTTC. Translation: CATSRGLGGDINEQFF. The entire variable domain, with the rest obtained from reference TRBV15 and TRBJ2-1, is as follows: DAMVIQNPRYQVTQFGKPVTLSCSQTLNHNVMYWYQQKSSQAPKLLFHYYDKDFNNEADTPDNFQSRRPNTSFCFLDIRSPGLGDTAMYLCATSRGLGGDINEQFFGPGTRLTVL.

In this sample, this clone turned up once. The chain links TRBV7-9 to TRBJ1-4, with TRBD1 as a possible D gene (6 bases). Germline lookup yields CDR1 SEHNR and CDR2 FQNEAQ (reference sequence). The CDR3 length is 15 residues. The V end lost 6 bases, the J end lost 8 bases, and 19 bases lay between the germline ends. CDR3: CASSAGRGSREKLFF. The CDR3 DNA follows: TGTGCCAGCAGTGCGGGCAGGGGTTCTCGGGAAAAACTGTTTTTT. The whole variable domain, filled in from reference TRBV7-9 and TRBJ1-4, reads DTGVSQNPRHKITKRGQNVTFRCDPISEHNRLYWYRQTLGQGPEFLTYFQNEAQLEKSRLLSDRFSAERPKGSFSTLEIQRTEQGDSAMYLCASSAGRGSREKLFFGSGTQLSVL.

This chain uses TRBV7-9 with TRBJ2-7; 9 nucleotides line up with TRBD1. V dropped 4 bases and J dropped 4; count of bases not matched to a gene: 8. The CDR3 loop spans 15 amino acids. Germline values: CDR1 SEHNR, CDR2 FQNEAQ (reference sequence). The DNA for the CDR3 is TGTGCCAGCAGCTGGGGACAGGGAGGGCTATACGAGCAGTACTTC. Its translation is CASSWGQGGLYEQYF.

This chain connects TRBV11-2 to TRBJ1-1; possible D gene TRBD1, 5 bases. Trimming removed 4 bases at V and 4 bases at J, with 10 bases between. The CDR3 covers 13 residues. CDR1 is SGHAT and CDR2 is FQNNGV in the germline V gene. CDR3 sequence reads: CASSSGGGTEAFF. In DNA form, the CDR3 reads TGTGCCAGCAGCTCAGGCGGGGGCACTGAAGCTTTCTTT.

The V gene is TRBV4-2, the J gene TRBJ2-3; 16 bases map to TRBD2. Germline CDR1 and CDR2: LGHNA and YNFKEQ. This CDR3 region has 19 residues. The V and J ends lost 0 bases and 4 bases, in that order; junction bases with no gene match: 7. The DNA for the CDR3 is TGTGCCAGCAGCCAAGAAGGGACTAGCGGGAGGGCCGCTGCAGATACGCAGTATTTT. Amino acid sequence: CASSQEGTSGRAAADTQYF.

The V gene is TRBV4-3, the J gene TRBJ2-1; 13 bases align to TRBD2. Germline lookup yields CDR1 LGHNA and CDR2 YSLEER. The CDR3 loop spans 15 amino acids. V lost 6 bases and J lost 7; bases outside the gene matches: 6. The CDR3 DNA reads TGCGCCAGCAGGCAACTACTAGCGGGGGGGAATGAGCAGTTCTTC. Translated: CASRQLLAGGNEQFF.

The chain recombines TRBV6-5 with TRBJ2-3, with TRBD1 identical over 7 bases. CDR1 and CDR2 from the germline V gene are MNHEY and SVGAGI. The CDR3 extends over 15 amino acids. Germline trimming cut 6 bases from V and 0 bases from J; bases unmatched to any gene: 6. CDR3 coding DNA: TGTGCCAGCAGGCCAAGACAGGGAAGCACAGATACGCAGTATTTT. As protein: CASRPRQGSTDTQYF.

The chain has TRBV27 and TRBJ2-5, with 7 bases matching TRBD2. V lost 3 bases to trimming and J lost 1 base; unmatched junction nucleotides: 5. This CDR3 has 15 residues. The V gene's germline CDR1 is MNHEY and CDR2 SMNVEV (reference sequence). CDR3: CASSLYGGSQETQYF. CDR3 bases: TGTGCCAGCAGTTTGTACGGCGGGAGCCAAGAGACCCAGTACTTC.

The chain employs TRBV7-3 and TRBJ2-5, with D possibly TRBD2 on 6 matching bases. This CDR3 contains 13 residues. Germline CDR1 reads SGHTA; CDR2 reads FQGTGA. V shed 5 bases and J shed 1 base, with 8 bases lying between them. The CDR3 DNA follows: TGTGCCAGCAGCCGGACTATCCAAGAGACCCAGTACTTC. Protein sequence: CASSRTIQETQYF.

This chain connects TRBV19 to TRBJ2-5, with D possibly matching TRBD2 (6 bases). Trimming pared 8 bases from V and 1 base from J, leaving 11 bases between. This CDR3 is 13 amino acids long. The germline gives CDR1 LNHDA, CDR2 SQIVND (reference sequence). The CDR3 loop reads CASYWGVQETQYF. CDR3 DNA: TGTGCCAGTTATTGGGGGGTCCAAGAGACCCAGTACTTC. Complete variable domain (other parts from reference TRBV19 and TRBJ2-5): DGGITQSPKYLFRKEGQNVTLSCEQNLNHDAMYWYRQDPGQGLRLIYYSQIVNDFQKGDIAEGYSVSREKKESFPLTVTSAQKNPTAFYLCASYWGVQETQYFGPGTRLLVL.

Notes on this clone: The sample holds other DNA sequences that translate to the same CDR3. The V gene is TRBV2, the J gene TRBJ2-1; D unresolved. The CDR3 runs 10 residues. Germline values: CDR1 SNHLY, CDR2 FYNNEI. V was clipped by 6 bases and J by 7 bases, with 4 bases between them. CDR3 sequence reads: CASRRNEQFF. Here the CDR3 DNA reads TGTGCCAGCAGGCGGAATGAGCAGTTCTTC.

As regards this clone: The same CDR3 arises from other DNA sequences in this sample as well. The chain employs TRBV5-4 and TRBJ1-2, with D tentatively TRBD1 (5 bases). Germline loops: CDR1 SGHNT, CDR2 YYREEE (reference sequence). V was clipped by 3 bases and J by 0 bases, with 9 bases between them. This CDR3 has 14 residues. The CDR3 protein is CASSSGRPNYGYTF. The CDR3, as DNA: TGTGCCAGCAGCTCGGGGCGTCCTAACTATGGCTACACCTTC.

The gene calls are TRBV5-1 and TRBJ2-1, with 9 bases aligning to TRBD2. The CDR3 extends over 18 amino acids. V lost 4 bases, J lost 5 bases, and 16 bases stayed unmatched. CDR1 is SGHRS, CDR2 YFSETQ, per germline. The CDR3 DNA follows: TGCGCCAGCAGCGTGACGGTGACTAGCGGAGAAACTGACAATGAGCAGTTCTTC. It codes for CASSVTVTSGETDNEQFF.

The sample holds a few counts of this clone. The CDR3 region is CASSLSPAPYEQYF. CDR3 bases: TGTGCCAGCAGTTTATCCCCGGCCCCCTACGAGCAGTACTTC. The chain joins TRBV28 to TRBJ2-7; no reliable D call. Germline loops: CDR1 MDHEN, CDR2 SYDVKM. The V end was cut by 1 base, the J end by 2 bases, with 9 bases between. The CDR3 is 14 residues long.